The present entry profiles one T cell receptor (beta chain) with its context. Its target is not known. Use of 60 Vbeta and 13 Jbeta primers characterized the PCR. Profiling relied on immunoSEQ multiplex PCR, and the TCRdb table lists in-frame clones only, not all of them. The table includes 250,000 or so clones, 85% to 95% detected once. The data originate from a study of cytomegalovirus exposure and HLA in healthy donors. Across the study: A data release that came early held approximately 85 million unique TCRs from HLA-typed donors.

The germline gives CDR1 LNHNV, CDR2 YYDKDF (reference sequence). CDR3 length equals 16 residues. The V and J ends lost 1 base and 3 bases, in that order; junction bases with no gene match: 4. Study conclusions and caveats: Reported performance of the classifier showed diagnosis of cytomegalovirus status with high specificity and sensitivity.

The chain joins TRBV15 to TRBJ2-1; 9 nucleotides match TRBD2. The specimen sequenced was PBMCs. The sequence came from a girl aged 2-10 years in good health and CMV-seronegative. This CDR3 reads CATSRGTSANYNEQFF. The DNA of the CDR3 is TGTGCCACCAGCAGAGGGACTAGCGCGAACTACAATGAGCAGTTCTTC.